These T cell receptor beta chains were read from a single sample in a study of graft-versus-host responses after intestinal transplantation. Their recognized antigens are unknown. Some clones are missing from TCRdb's copy, which holds only in-frame ones; the method was immunoSEQ multiplex PCR. The sample holds roughly 93,000 clones, around 92% seen once. The sequenced sample was unstimulated CD8+ T cells sorted from spleen or lymph node cells, obtained before transplant. The receptors shown here come from a human donor who was the organ donor for an intestinal transplant. Each CDR3 is given with its conserved first and last residue. A D gene is named only where the DNA matches it firmly. Some rows mark clone size as missing; the rest say once, few, many or name a class of expanded clone.

clone_size	d_call	v_call	j_call	cdr3_aa	cdr3_nt
once	TRBD1	TRBV2	TRBJ1-4	CASSEERDRGLGKLFF	TGTGCCAGCAGTGAAGAGCGCGACAGGGGTCTCGGGAAACTGTTTTTT
.	TRBD1	TRBV7-9	TRBJ2-7	CASSPGGEQYF	TGTGCCAGCAGCCCAGGGGGCGAGCAGTACTTC
.	TRBD1	TRBV27	TRBJ1-6	CASSLGTGYSPLHF	TGTGCCAGCAGTTTAGGGACAGGGTACTCACCCCTCCACTTT
.	TRBD1	TRBV10-3	TRBJ1-3	CASQGGTGGAGNTIYF	TGTGCCTCCCAAGGGGGTACAGGGGGTGCTGGAAACACCATATATTTT
.	.	TRBV7-9	TRBJ2-3	CASSLPRGLRTDTQYF	TGTGCCAGCAGCTTACCTCGAGGGTTACGCACAGATACGCAGTATTTT
.	.	TRBV19	TRBJ2-7	CASSNGLSYEQYF	TGTGCCAGTAGTAACGGACTGAGCTACGAGCAGTACTTC
.	.	TRBV9	TRBJ1-1	CASSVSRNTEAFF	TGTGCCAGCAGCGTTTCGAGGAACACTGAAGCTTTCTTT
.	TRBD2	TRBV5-4	TRBJ2-1	CASSPPGLAGGNNEQFF	TGTGCCAGCAGCCCCCCAGGACTAGCGGGGGGAAACAATGAGCAGTTCTTC
.	TRBD1	TRBV19	TRBJ1-1	CACTAGTGYNTEAFF	TGTGCCTGCACAGCGGGGACAGGTTATAACACTGAAGCTTTCTTT
.	.	TRBV5-6	TRBJ2-7	CASSSWASYEQYF	TGTGCCAGCAGCTCTTGGGCCAGTTACGAGCAGTACTTC
.	.	TRBV5-1	TRBJ2-7	CASSPRGQQSTYEQYF	TGCGCCAGCAGCCCTCGAGGGCAGCAATCTACCTACGAGCAGTACTTC
.	.	TRBV15	TRBJ1-3	CATSRAREVNTIYF	TGTGCCACCAGCAGAGCTCGGGAGGTAAACACCATATATTTT
.	.	TRBV27	TRBJ1-1	CASSLKGGPNTEAFF	TGTGCCAGCAGTTTGAAGGGAGGGCCGAACACTGAAGCTTTCTTT
once	TRBD2	TRBV7-3	TRBJ2-1	CASSLSSGGNEQFF	TGTGCCAGCAGCTTAAGTAGCGGGGGCAATGAGCAGTTCTTC
once	TRBD2	TRBV27	TRBJ2-5	CASRLAGGIQETQYF	TGTGCCAGCAGGCTTGCGGGGGGCATCCAAGAGACCCAGTACTTC
.	.	TRBV7-2	TRBJ2-7	CASSLDGGMTYEQYF	TGTGCCAGCAGCTTAGACGGGGGTATGACCTACGAGCAGTACTTC